Given below is one TCR beta chain in context. What it binds is not known. This record comes from a study of a mutant IDH1 vaccine in newly diagnosed glioma. Study in general: Investigators started vaccination 4-6 weeks after radiotherapy alone, or with temozolomide cycles.

Profiled with immunoSEQ multiplex PCR; TCRdb holds only in-frame clones, not every one. The data contain about 33,000 clones, roughly 80% of them singletons. The length of the CDR3 is 11 residues. V was shortened by 5 bases and J by 11 bases, with 15 bases between the two germline ends. The germline V gene encodes CDR1 SQVTM and CDR2 ANQGSEA. Time point described: week 5, during vaccination. Mutant IDH1 20-mer peptide, at 300 ug, made up each vaccine dose, with topical imiquimod. The chain combines TRBV29-1 with TRBJ1-1, with D maybe TRBD1 (6 bases). This sequence originates from a man aged 30-40 years with glioma. Source: PBMCs, taken from a glioma patient whose treatment included an IDH1 peptide vaccine. As DNA, the CDR3 is TGCAGCGTTTTCATGACCACAGGGGCTTTCTTT. It specifies CSVFMTTGAFF.